Shown below are 20 T cell receptor beta chains from a single sample sequenced in a study of T cells after yellow fever vaccination. TCRdb called the 5' RACE reads again in MiXCR, with one record for every CDR3 protein. The sample gives approximately 300,000 distinct CDR3 sequences, around 13% of which show up once; around 0.55% is in the top ten. This sample comprised CD4+ T cells sorted from PBMCs, obtained 45 days after the yellow fever booster vaccination. Source of these receptors: a man in his thirties or forties who received the YFV17D yellow fever vaccine.

This clonotype was found a few times. CDR3 in DNA: TGTGCCAGCAGTAGGACGAGAGGCTACGAGCAGTACTTC. It codes for CASSRTRGYEQYF. This chain links TRBV6-1 with TRBJ2-7; D gene ambiguous. V lost 5 bases and J 3 bases, leaving 11 bases between the germline ends. This CDR3 has 13 amino acids. The germline gives CDR1 MNHNS, CDR2 SASEGT.

The chain employs TRBV20-1 and TRBJ2-1; TRBD2 matches 12 bases. Germline-derived CDR1 and CDR2 are DFQATT and SNEGSKA (reference sequence). The V gene end was trimmed by 4 bases and the J gene end by 6 bases; junction bases not matched to a gene: 4. The CDR3 sequence is 14 residues long. The CDR3 DNA sequence: TGCAGTGCTACTAGCGGGAGGGCCCTCAATGAGCAGTTCTTC. As protein: CSATSGRALNEQFF.

The chain is built from TRBV2 and TRBJ2-3; D remains ambiguous. CDR3 length: 13 amino acids. Germline V CDR1 and CDR2: SNHLY, FYNNEI. V was clipped by 3 bases and J by 12 bases, with 16 bases between them. CDR3 in amino acids: CASSDSPVGPQYF. In DNA, the CDR3 is TGTGCCAGCAGTGACTCCCCGGTAGGCCCCCAGTATTTT.

In this sample, this clonotype turned up many times. The rearrangement links TRBV18 to TRBJ2-3, with D possibly matching TRBD2 (5 bases). Germline V lookup: CDR1 KGHSH, CDR2 LQKENI. Trimming shortened V by 4 bases and J by 3 bases, and 17 bases separated the two germline ends. The CDR3 loop spans 16 amino acids. CDR3 region: CASSRGGLRATDTQYF. The CDR3 DNA reads as TGTGCCAGCTCACGTGGCGGTTTGCGGGCGACAGATACGCAGTATTTT.

The gene calls are TRBV20-1 and TRBJ2-1; 8 nucleotides match TRBD1. This CDR3 has 14 amino acids. Germline V lookup: CDR1 DFQATT, CDR2 SNEGSKA (reference sequence). Trimming took 3 bases from V and 7 from J; bases not matched to a gene: 8. The CDR3 here is CSARQGATVNEQFF. In nucleotides, the CDR3 is TGCAGTGCTAGGCAGGGGGCTACGGTAAATGAGCAGTTCTTC.

Ten or more counts support this clonotype. The chain links TRBV27 to TRBJ2-5; D gene uncertain. This CDR3 region has 13 residues. V was pared by 5 bases and J by 1 base, with 8 bases between. Germline CDR1 MNHEY, CDR2 SMNVEV (reference sequence). CDR3 nucleotide sequence: TGTGCCAGCAGTACGTACACCCAAGAGACCCAGTACTTC. Translation gives CASSTYTQETQYF.

This clonotype turned up a few times. V is TRBV4-3 and J is TRBJ2-5; the D is unclear. Germline V gives CDR1 LGHNA, CDR2 YSLEER. V lost 0 bases and J 1 base, leaving 9 bases between the germline ends. The CDR3 totals 15 residues. CDR3 nucleotides: TGCGCCAGCAGCCAAGATCGGGCGGCCCAAGAGACCCAGTACTTC. The encoded protein is CASSQDRAAQETQYF.

This clonotype was counted only a few times. The chain links TRBV7-2 to TRBJ2-7; either TRBD1 or TRBD2 may supply D (5 bases each). The CDR3 runs 15 residues. The V end was cut by 3 bases, the J end by 2 bases, with 14 bases between. Germline V gives CDR1 SGHTA, CDR2 FQGNSA. The CDR3 DNA is TGTGCCAGCAGCTTTCGACTATCGGGGCCCTACGAGCAGTACTTC. Amino acid sequence: CASSFRLSGPYEQYF.

A few counts support this clonotype. The chain joins TRBV7-2 to TRBJ2-1, with 7 bases fitting TRBD2. This CDR3 spans 16 amino acids. Trimming at V came to 4 bases and at J to 5 bases, leaving 11 bases not matched to a gene. Looked up from germline, CDR1 is SGHTA and CDR2 is FQGNSA. Here the CDR3 reads CASSSPRGGDHNEQFF. The CDR3 nucleotides are TGTGCCAGCAGCTCCCCTAGGGGAGGGGACCACAATGAGCAGTTCTTC. The entire variable domain, with the rest obtained from reference TRBV7-2 and TRBJ2-1, is as follows: GAGVSQSPSNKVTEKGKDVELRCDPISGHTALYWYRQSLGQGLEFLIYFQGNSAPDKSGLPSDRFSAERTGGSVSTLTIQRTQQEDSAVYLCASSSPRGGDHNEQFFGPGTRLTVL.

This clonotype was detected a few times. The chain has TRBV5-1 and TRBJ1-1; D not certain. Trimming left V 4 bases short and J 0 bases short, with 7 bases between. The germline V gene has CDR1 SGHRS and CDR2 YFSETQ. The CDR3 has 13 amino acids. The CDR3 coding sequence is TGCGCCAGCAGCGTTACAGTGAACACTGAAGCTTTCTTT. It translates to CASSVTVNTEAFF.

This clonotype showed up just a few times. J is TRBJ2-5 and V is TRBV2, with D tentatively TRBD2 (5 bases). Trimming stripped 3 bases from V and 3 bases from J, with 11 bases between. Per germline, CDR1 SNHLY and CDR2 FYNNEI. This CDR3 is built from 14 residues. The CDR3 here is CASSEFGEKETQYF. The CDR3, as DNA: TGTGCCAGCAGTGAGTTTGGGGAGAAAGAGACCCAGTACTTC. The variable domain in full, with the rest retrieved from reference TRBV2 and TRBJ2-5, is EPEVTQTPSHQVTQMGQEVILRCVPISNHLYFYWYRQILGQKVEFLVSFYNNEISEKSEIFDDQFSVERPDGSNFTLKIRSTKLEDSAMYFCASSEFGEKETQYFGPGTRLLVL.

The chain joins TRBV6-6 to TRBJ2-7, with TRBD1 as a possible D gene (5 bases). The CDR3 has 12 amino acids. Trimming removed 6 bases from V and 4 bases from J, with 10 bases in between. Germline loops: CDR1 MNHNY, CDR2 SVGAGI (reference sequence). The CDR3 region has the DNA TGTGCCAGCAGACAGGTATCATACGAGCAGTACTTC. The encoded protein is CASRQVSYEQYF.

This clonotype showed up just a few times. The chain links TRBV12-3 or TRBV12-4 to TRBJ1-1; no clear D gene. Trimming took off 5 bases at V and 0 bases at J, with 7 bases between the two ends. The CDR3 sequence is 13 residues long. The CDR3 DNA reads as TGTGCCAGCAGTGCCGGGGTGAACACTGAAGCTTTCTTT. It is translated as CASSAGVNTEAFF.

V usage is TRBV29-1 and J usage is TRBJ2-7; possibly TRBD2 for D (7 bases). The V end lost 4 bases, the J end lost 3 bases, and 19 bases lay between the germline ends. The germline V gene encodes CDR1 SQVTM and CDR2 ANQGSEA. The CDR3 spans 15 residues. The CDR3: CSVGRGAGALYEQYF. The CDR3 DNA sequence: TGCAGCGTTGGCCGGGGGGCGGGTGCCCTCTACGAGCAGTACTTC.

This clonotype has only a few counts. This chain joins TRBV29-1 and TRBJ1-1; D remains ambiguous. V lost 6 bases to trimming and J lost 3 bases, with 14 bases between them. This CDR3 is built from 13 residues. From germline, CDR1 is SQVTM and CDR2 ANQGSEA. The CDR3 loop is CSVGIRFDTEAFF. The CDR3 DNA is TGCAGCGTGGGGATTCGGTTCGACACTGAAGCTTTCTTT.

There are a few counts of this clonotype. This chain connects TRBV5-8 to TRBJ1-1, with 7 bases identical to TRBD1. Trimming removed 3 bases from V and 1 base from J; junction bases left unmatched: 3. The CDR3 has 14 amino acids. Germline CDR1 SGHTS, CDR2 YDEGEE. CDR3 nucleotide sequence: TGTGCCAGCAGCTACCGGACAGGGAACACTGAAGCTTTCTTT. Its translation: CASSYRTGNTEAFF.

The V call is TRBV24-1, the J call TRBJ2-3; D remains ambiguous. CDR1 and CDR2 (germline): KGHDR, SFDVKD. Trimming cost V 5 bases and J 7 bases, with 18 bases left between them. This CDR3 comprises 15 residues. The CDR3 nucleotides read TGTGCCACCAGTGTCGGACCAGCGAGAGGCTATACGCAGTATTTT. Translated: CATSVGPARGYTQYF.

In its sample, this clonotype was seen a few times. A read error may account for a junction end that differs from germline. The chain uses TRBV7-7 and TRBJ2-7; D is perhaps TRBD2 (6 bases). The CDR3 is 14 residues long. Looked up from germline, CDR1 is SSHAT and CDR2 is FNYEAQ (reference sequence). CDR3 sequence reads: CASSPSGGRMEQYF. CDR3 DNA sequence: TGTGCTAGCAGCCCCTCCGGGGGTCGGATGGAGCAGTACTTC.

This clonotype was seen many times. J is TRBJ2-3 and V is TRBV24-1, with a possible D match to TRBD2 (5 bases). Per germline, CDR1 KGHDR and CDR2 SFDVKD. The CDR3 length is 14 residues. Between the trimmed V and J ends, which lost 4 bases and 4 bases, there was a span of 11 bases. The CDR3 coding sequence is TGTGCCACCAGTGACTCCCCGGGATCAGATACGCAGTATTTT. As protein: CATSDSPGSDTQYF.

This clonotype was seen only a few times. This chain uses TRBV7-2 with TRBJ2-1; 8 nucleotides align to TRBD2. The CDR3 length is 20 residues. Germline trimming cut 8 bases from V and 3 bases from J; bases unmatched to any gene: 24. Germline V gene lookup returns CDR1 SGHTA and CDR2 FQGNSA. The DNA of the CDR3 is TGTGCCAGCTCATCCCCCCAGCGAGGAGGCAGCGGGAGCTTCTACAATGAGCAGTTCTTC. Protein: CASSSPQRGGSGSFYNEQFF.